These T cell receptor beta chains were read from a single sample in a study of T cell repertoires in cytomegalovirus infection. TCRdb redid the calling of the reads with MiXCR, one entry per CDR3 protein. This sample yields nearly 650,000 distinct CDR3 sequences, of which approximately 25% are seen a single time; under 8.5% belongs to the top ten. Sequencing was done on a sample of CD8+ T cells from PBMCs. These receptors were obtained from a human donor in good health (CMV status not recorded). Some clones in this sample may be carry-over from other donors' samples. The CDR3 runs from the conserved cysteine through the conserved F or W. Each record gives: clone size, V gene, J gene, D gene, CDR3 protein, CDR3 DNA. The D gene is left open where the match is weak. The size field is filled for only some rows; it gives once, few, many or a size class.

clone_size: many
v_call: TRBV10-3
j_call: TRBJ2-2
d_call: .
cdr3_aa: CAISESARSNTGELFF
cdr3_nt: TGTGCCATCAGTGAGTCAGCCCGATCGAACACCGGGGAGCTGTTTTTT

clone_size: few
v_call: TRBV9
j_call: TRBJ2-5
d_call: TRBD2
cdr3_aa: CASSTSGDVETQYF
cdr3_nt: TGTGCCAGCTCGACTAGCGGGGATGTTGAGACCCAGTACTTC

clone_size: .
v_call: TRBV20-1
j_call: TRBJ2-5
d_call: TRBD2
cdr3_aa: CSAVLAGGVETQYF
cdr3_nt: TGCAGTGCGGTACTCGCGGGGGGGGTGGAGACCCAGTACTTC

clone_size: .
v_call: TRBV2
j_call: TRBJ1-5
d_call: .
cdr3_aa: CASSEAGQPQHF
cdr3_nt: TGTGCCAGCAGTGAAGCGGGTCAGCCCCAGCATTTT

clone_size: .
v_call: TRBV18
j_call: TRBJ2-2
d_call: TRBD2
cdr3_aa: CASSPPALAVNTGELFF
cdr3_nt: TGTGCCAGCTCACCACCGGCCCTAGCGGTGAACACCGGGGAGCTGTTTTTT

clone_size: once
v_call: TRBV10-2
j_call: TRBJ2-1
d_call: TRBD2
cdr3_aa: CASSQGTSGNEQFF
cdr3_nt: TGCGCCAGCAGCCAAGGGACTAGCGGGAATGAGCAGTTCTTC

clone_size: .
v_call: TRBV7-2
j_call: TRBJ1-1
d_call: TRBD1
cdr3_aa: CVSSSPGQSMNTEASF
cdr3_nt: TGTGTCAGCAGCTCCCCGGGACAGTCGATGAACACTGAAGCTTCCTTT

clone_size: few
v_call: TRBV29-1
j_call: TRBJ2-7
d_call: .
cdr3_aa: CSVEARGSEYHEQYF
cdr3_nt: TGCAGCGTTGAAGCTAGGGGATCAGAGTACCACGAGCAGTACTTC

clone_size: .
v_call: TRBV7-7
j_call: TRBJ2-1
d_call: .
cdr3_aa: CASSLRPLGKTYNEQFF
cdr3_nt: TGTGCTAGCAGCCTTCGACCCCTGGGGAAGACTTACAATGAGCAGTTCTTC

clone_size: .
v_call: TRBV7-4
j_call: TRBJ2-3
d_call: .
cdr3_aa: CTSSLGTSTDTQYF
cdr3_nt: TGTACCAGCAGTCTGGGCACTAGCACAGATACGCAGTATTTT

clone_size: many
v_call: TRBV7-2
j_call: TRBJ1-2
d_call: TRBD1
cdr3_aa: CASRAGRGNGYGYTF
cdr3_nt: TGTGCCAGCAGAGCGGGCAGGGGGAATGGCTATGGCTACACCTTC

clone_size: .
v_call: TRBV28
j_call: TRBJ1-5
d_call: .
cdr3_aa: CASSPGPPGNQPQHF
cdr3_nt: TGTGCCAGCAGTCCGGGCCCCCCGGGCAATCAGCCCCAGCATTTT

clone_size: few
v_call: TRBV4-1
j_call: TRBJ2-5
d_call: TRBD2
cdr3_aa: CASSPSGRGDAQETQYF
cdr3_nt: TGCGCCAGCAGCCCATCTGGACGGGGGGACGCCCAAGAGACCCAGTACTTC

clone_size: few
v_call: TRBV19
j_call: TRBJ2-7
d_call: .
cdr3_aa: CASRITGMNEQYF
cdr3_nt: TGTGCCAGTAGGATTACAGGGATGAACGAGCAGTACTTC

clone_size: few
v_call: TRBV7-9
j_call: TRBJ1-1
d_call: .
cdr3_aa: CASSSTGPVEAFF
cdr3_nt: TGTGCCAGCAGCTCTACAGGGCCAGTTGAAGCTTTCTTT

clone_size: many
v_call: TRBV7-8
j_call: TRBJ2-3
d_call: .
cdr3_aa: CASSPGATSPDTQYF
cdr3_nt: TGTGCCAGCAGCCCGGGGGCTACTTCTCCCGATACGCAGTATTTT

clone_size: few
v_call: TRBV7-2
j_call: TRBJ1-6
d_call: .
cdr3_aa: CASSLGSGSSYNSPLHF
cdr3_nt: TGTGCCAGCAGCTTAGGGTCAGGGAGCTCCTATAATTCACCCCTCCACTTT

clone_size: .
v_call: TRBV12-3/TRBV12-4
j_call: TRBJ1-3
d_call: .
cdr3_aa: CASSPGGRDTIYF
cdr3_nt: TGTGCCAGCAGCCCCGGGGGGAGAGACACCATATATTTT

clone_size: few
v_call: TRBV7-9
j_call: TRBJ2-5
d_call: .
cdr3_aa: CASSFRGRGTEETQYF
cdr3_nt: TGTGCCAGCAGCTTCCGGGGGCGGGGAACTGAAGAGACCCAGTACTTC

clone_size: many
v_call: TRBV7-6
j_call: TRBJ2-3
d_call: .
cdr3_aa: CASSLGWGRTDTQYF
cdr3_nt: TGTGCCAGCAGCTTAGGGTGGGGGCGGACAGATACGCAGTATTTT

clone_size: .
v_call: TRBV3-1
j_call: TRBJ2-6
d_call: .
cdr3_aa: CASSALVRETPGANVLTF
cdr3_nt: TGTGCCAGCAGCGCACTCGTCAGGGAAACACCTGGGGCCAACGTCCTGACTTTC

clone_size: .
v_call: TRBV7-9
j_call: TRBJ2-7
d_call: TRBD1
cdr3_aa: CASSAPGTGGLYEQYF
cdr3_nt: TGTGCCAGCAGCGCCCCTGGGACAGGGGGATTGTACGAGCAGTACTTC

clone_size: many
v_call: TRBV24-1
j_call: TRBJ2-1
d_call: TRBD1
cdr3_aa: CATSDHRQGAYNEQFF
cdr3_nt: TGTGCCACCAGTGACCACAGACAGGGCGCCTACAATGAGCAGTTCTTC

clone_size: .
v_call: TRBV2
j_call: TRBJ2-1
d_call: TRBD2
cdr3_aa: CASSFLLAGEGNEQFF
cdr3_nt: TGTGCCAGCAGTTTCCTACTAGCGGGGGAAGGCAATGAGCAGTTCTTC

clone_size: .
v_call: TRBV28
j_call: TRBJ2-1
d_call: TRBD1
cdr3_aa: CASRKGQSSYNEQFF
cdr3_nt: TGTGCCAGCAGAAAGGGACAGAGCTCCTACAATGAGCAGTTCTTC

clone_size: many
v_call: TRBV5-1
j_call: TRBJ2-1
d_call: .
cdr3_aa: CASSLDPGAYNEQFF
cdr3_nt: TGTGCCAGCAGCTTAGACCCAGGGGCCTACAATGAGCAGTTCTTC

clone_size: .
v_call: TRBV29-1
j_call: TRBJ1-2
d_call: .
cdr3_aa: CSVSGRYGYTF
cdr3_nt: TGCAGCGTTTCGGGTCGGTATGGCTACACCTTC

clone_size: many
v_call: TRBV4-1
j_call: TRBJ2-3
d_call: TRBD2
cdr3_aa: CASSQVSSGATDTQYF
cdr3_nt: TGCGCCAGCAGCCAAGTGTCTAGCGGGGCCACAGATACGCAGTATTTT

clone_size: .
v_call: TRBV20-1
j_call: TRBJ2-7
d_call: .
cdr3_aa: CSARAWSSYEQYF
cdr3_nt: TGCAGTGCTCGAGCGTGGAGCTCCTACGAGCAGTACTTC

clone_size: few
v_call: TRBV14
j_call: TRBJ2-1
d_call: .
cdr3_aa: CASSRTTMYNEQFF
cdr3_nt: TGTGCCAGCAGCCGGACGACTATGTACAATGAGCAGTTCTTC

clone_size: few
v_call: TRBV28
j_call: TRBJ1-1
d_call: .
cdr3_aa: CASSFGAVNTEAFF
cdr3_nt: TGTGCCAGCAGTTTTGGGGCCGTGAACACTGAAGCTTTCTTT

clone_size: many
v_call: TRBV27
j_call: TRBJ2-2
d_call: TRBD1
cdr3_aa: CASSTGDERNTGELFF
cdr3_nt: TGTGCCAGCAGTACAGGGGATGAGAGGAACACCGGGGAGCTGTTTTTT

clone_size: few
v_call: TRBV12-3/TRBV12-4
j_call: TRBJ2-5
d_call: .
cdr3_aa: CASTWGNGHQETQYF
cdr3_nt: TGTGCCAGCACCTGGGGGAATGGGCACCAAGAGACCCAGTACTTC

clone_size: many
v_call: TRBV7-9
j_call: TRBJ2-1
d_call: TRBD1
cdr3_aa: CASSTGTGFYNEQFF
cdr3_nt: TGTGCCAGCAGTACCGGGACAGGGTTTTACAATGAGCAGTTCTTC